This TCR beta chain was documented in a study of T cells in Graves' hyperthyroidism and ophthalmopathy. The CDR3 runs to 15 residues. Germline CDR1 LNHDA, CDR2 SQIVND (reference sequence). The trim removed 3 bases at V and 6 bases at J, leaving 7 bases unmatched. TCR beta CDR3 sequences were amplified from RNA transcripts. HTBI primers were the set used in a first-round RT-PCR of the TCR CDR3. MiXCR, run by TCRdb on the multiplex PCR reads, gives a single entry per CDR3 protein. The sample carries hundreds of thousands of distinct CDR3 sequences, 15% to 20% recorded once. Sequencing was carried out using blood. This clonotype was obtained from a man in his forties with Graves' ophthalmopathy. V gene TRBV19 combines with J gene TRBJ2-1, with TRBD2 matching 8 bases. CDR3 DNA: TGTGCCAGTAGTATTCTAGCGGGTGTTCGCAATGAGCAGTTCTTC. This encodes CASSILAGVRNEQFF.